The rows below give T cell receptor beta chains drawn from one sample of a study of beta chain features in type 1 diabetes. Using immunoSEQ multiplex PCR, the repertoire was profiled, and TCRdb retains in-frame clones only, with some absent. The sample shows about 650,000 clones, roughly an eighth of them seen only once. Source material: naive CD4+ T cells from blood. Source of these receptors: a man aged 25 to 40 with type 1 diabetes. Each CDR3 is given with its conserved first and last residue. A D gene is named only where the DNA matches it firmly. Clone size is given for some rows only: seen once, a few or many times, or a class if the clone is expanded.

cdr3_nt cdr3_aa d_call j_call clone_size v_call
TGTGCCAGCAGCACTATACAGGGGGCGTTGGGCTACGAGCAGTACTTC CASSTIQGALGYEQYF TRBD1 TRBJ2-7 NA TRBV7-9
TGCGCCAGCAGCTTTACCGGGGCGTGGGATTCACCCCTCCACTTT CASSFTGAWDSPLHF NA TRBJ1-6 few TRBV5-1
TGTGCCAGCAGCCTAGCCACCGGGGAGCTGTTTTTT CASSLATGELFF NA TRBJ2-2 NA TRBV7-9
TGTGCCAGCAGTTTAGGGCAGGGGATCTACGAGCAGTACTTC CASSLGQGIYEQYF NA TRBJ2-7 NA TRBV28
TGTGCCAGCAGCCAATTGACTAGCGGGGGGGAGACCCAGTACTTC CASSQLTSGGETQYF TRBD2 TRBJ2-5 NA TRBV4-2
TGTGCCAGCAGCCCGACGGAGGGAAAGGGGACTGAAGCTTTCTTT CASSPTEGKGTEAFF NA TRBJ1-1 NA TRBV5-4
TGTGCCAGCAGCGTGCAAGGTGCGGAGACCCAGTACTTC CASSVQGAETQYF NA TRBJ2-5 NA TRBV9
TGTGCCAGCGGGGGTGGTCTCACAGATACGCAGTATTTT CASGGGLTDTQYF NA TRBJ2-3 NA TRBV11-2
TGTGCCAGCAGCTTAGGACAGGGGATCGACAATCAGCCCCAGCATTTT CASSLGQGIDNQPQHF TRBD1 TRBJ1-5 few TRBV6-6
TGTGCCAGCAGCTCGACAGGGGGCCCCCCTGGGGCCAACGTCCTGACTTTC CASSSTGGPPGANVLTF TRBD1 TRBJ2-6 few TRBV5-6
TGTGCCAGCAGCGTTAGGACAGGGAACCAAGAGACCCAGTACTTC CASSVRTGNQETQYF TRBD1 TRBJ2-5 NA TRBV7-2
TGCGCCAGCAGCTTGGCCGGGACAGGGGGCTACAATGAGCAGTTCTTC CASSLAGTGGYNEQFF TRBD1 TRBJ2-1 few TRBV5-1
TGTGCCAGCAGCGTTAGCGGGATGATCACAGATACGCAGTATTTT CASSVSGMITDTQYF TRBD2 TRBJ2-3 few TRBV9
TGTGCCAGCAGCTTAGTCTGGGGCCAAGAGACCCAGTACTTC CASSLVWGQETQYF NA TRBJ2-5 few TRBV7-2
TGCGCCAGCAGCCAAGAGGTTGGGATCCTCTATGGCTACACCTTC CASSQEVGILYGYTF NA TRBJ1-2 few TRBV4-3
TGCGCCAGCAGCTTAGGCGGAGACACAGATACGCAGTATTTT CASSLGGDTDTQYF NA TRBJ2-3 NA TRBV5-1
TGCGCCAGCAGCTTTTCAGGCCACGAGCAGTACTTC CASSFSGHEQYF NA TRBJ2-7 NA TRBV5-1
TGTGCCAGCAGGACAAGTGACTTCTATGGCTACACCTTC CASRTSDFYGYTF NA TRBJ1-2 few TRBV6-1
TGTGCCAGCAGCTTACAGACAGGGGCCAACGTCCTGACTTTC CASSLQTGANVLTF NA TRBJ2-6 NA TRBV5-4
TGCGCCAGCAGCTTGGCGGAGGGGGCGGCCACTGAAGCTTTCTTT CASSLAEGAATEAFF TRBD1 TRBJ1-1 NA TRBV5-1
TGTGCCAGCAGCTCGGGGGTTTCAGGCATTGGCTACACCTTC CASSSGVSGIGYTF NA TRBJ1-2 few TRBV7-8
TGTGCCAGCAGCTTGGGAGGGACTAACTATGGCTACACCTTC CASSLGGTNYGYTF NA TRBJ1-2 NA TRBV5-4
TGTGCCAGCAGTTTATCGGGGGGCTTCTATGGCTACACCTTC CASSLSGGFYGYTF NA TRBJ1-2 NA TRBV28
TGTGCCAGCAGGCAAGACTCTGAGCAGTTCTTC CASRQDSEQFF NA TRBJ2-1 NA TRBV2
TGTGCCAGCAGCTTAGCGCGAGGAACGTCAGGAAACACCATATATTTT CASSLARGTSGNTIYF NA TRBJ1-3 NA TRBV7-9
TGCGCCAGCAGCCAAGCCCCACGGGGGGGAAGCACAGATACGCAGTATTTT CASSQAPRGGSTDTQYF TRBD2 TRBJ2-3 NA TRBV4-3
TGTGCCAGCAGCGTAGATCCCCTACAAGAGACCCAGTACTTC CASSVDPLQETQYF NA TRBJ2-5 few TRBV9
TGCGCCAGCAGGCTACAGGGGCAGAACACTGAAGCTTTCTTT CASRLQGQNTEAFF TRBD1 TRBJ1-1 NA TRBV5-1
TGCAGCGCTACGGGACAGTACCAAGAGACCCAGTACTTC CSATGQYQETQYF TRBD1 TRBJ2-5 NA TRBV29-1
TGTGCCAGCAGCCCCGTCAGTCAAGATACGCAGTATTTT CASSPVSQDTQYF NA TRBJ2-3 few TRBV9
TGCGCCAGCAGCCAAGATGAGGACAGGGCGTATACGCAGTATTTT CASSQDEDRAYTQYF TRBD1 TRBJ2-3 NA TRBV4-3
TGTGCCAGCAGTCCCCTTGTAGAACTTGGTGAGCAGTACTTC CASSPLVELGEQYF NA TRBJ2-7 few TRBV6-5
TGCGCCAGCAGCTTGGGGTTTTTCCCTACAGGGGGATCTAGCACAGATACGCAGTATTTT CASSLGFFPTGGSSTDTQYF TRBD1 TRBJ2-3 few TRBV5-1
TGTGCCAGCAGTTACTCGGGGCAGTACCTCTATGGCTACACCTTC CASSYSGQYLYGYTF NA TRBJ1-2 NA TRBV6-5
TGCGCCAGCAGCCAAGATATAGAGAGCACTGAAGCTTTCTTT CASSQDIESTEAFF NA TRBJ1-1 NA TRBV4-3
TGTGCCAGCATGACCTTGGAGGCTTCGGGCTACACCTTC CASMTLEASGYTF NA TRBJ1-2 few TRBV28
TGTGCCAGCAGTTCGCCGGGACAGGGTGGCGAGCAGTACTTC CASSSPGQGGEQYF TRBD1 TRBJ2-7 few TRBV28
TGTGCCAGCAGCTTAGGGAACTCTGGAAACACCATATATTTT CASSLGNSGNTIYF NA TRBJ1-3 NA TRBV7-2
TGTGCCAGCCTTAAGGACAGGAATGGGGCCAACGTCCTGACTTTC CASLKDRNGANVLTF TRBD1 TRBJ2-6 NA TRBV2
TGTGCCAGCAGCTGGACAGGGGGCGCGGGAACCTACAATGAGCAGTTCTTC CASSWTGGAGTYNEQFF TRBD1 TRBJ2-1 few TRBV7-8
TGTGCCTGGAGCCGGACAGAAGAGACCCAGTACTTC CAWSRTEETQYF NA TRBJ2-5 few TRBV30
TGTGCCAGCAGGGAAGGGGGAACAGGTCCCTACGAGCAGTACTTC CASREGGTGPYEQYF NA TRBJ2-7 NA TRBV6-1
TGCGCCAGCAGCCAAGGACAGCGGGGGGAAAAACTGTTTTTT CASSQGQRGEKLFF NA TRBJ1-4 few TRBV4-3
TGTGCCAGGCGCCGTAGGGGAGTCCTCTACGAGCAGTACTTC CARRRRGVLYEQYF NA TRBJ2-7 few TRBV27
TGTGCCAGCAGCTTAGCGGGGCACGAGAATAATTCACCCCTCCACTTT CASSLAGHENNSPLHF NA TRBJ1-6 NA TRBV7-2
TGTGCCAGCATCTTGGGGGCTAACACTGAAGCTTTCTTT CASILGANTEAFF NA TRBJ1-1 few TRBV6-6
TGTGCCAGCAGCCCCAGAGGAGCAGGGGGCGAAGTGGGCTACACCTTC CASSPRGAGGEVGYTF TRBD1 TRBJ1-2 few TRBV9
TGCGCCAGCAGCCAAGATATCCGACAGGGGGTAACCTACGAGCAGTACTTC CASSQDIRQGVTYEQYF TRBD1 TRBJ2-7 NA TRBV4-1
TGTGCCAGCACCGACGAGCTCTCTGGAAACACCATATATTTT CASTDELSGNTIYF NA TRBJ1-3 NA TRBV6-5
TGTGCCAGCAGCCAGGGACAGGGACATAACTATGGCTACACCTTC CASSQGQGHNYGYTF TRBD1 TRBJ1-2 few TRBV7-2
TGCGCCAGCAGCCCCCAGAACAGGGGAGGGGAGACCCAGTACTTC CASSPQNRGGETQYF NA TRBJ2-5 few TRBV4-3
TGTGCCAGCAGTCCCTCGGGACGGGGGGGCACAGATACGCAGTATTTT CASSPSGRGGTDTQYF TRBD2 TRBJ2-3 NA TRBV6-4
TGTGCCAGCAGCTCTGAAAGGGGAAACACCATATATTTT CASSSERGNTIYF NA TRBJ1-3 few TRBV7-3
TGTGCCAGCAGTGGAGACAGTGGAGTTGAAAAACTGTTTTTT CASSGDSGVEKLFF NA TRBJ1-4 NA TRBV2
TGCGCCAGCCTCGGGGTAGCGGGGAATACGCAGTATTTT CASLGVAGNTQYF TRBD2 TRBJ2-3 NA TRBV10-1